Shown below are 16 T cell receptor beta chains from a single sample sequenced in a study of CD8 T cells in ankylosing spondylitis. TCRdb processed the 5' RACE reads anew with MiXCR; each CDR3 protein has one entry. The profile shows some 140,000 distinct CDR3 sequences, about 8% of them singletons. Sequenced sample: synovial fluid, either unsorted or a sorted T cell fraction (not recorded which). These receptors came from a male donor with ankylosing spondylitis.

V is TRBV6-5 and J is TRBJ2-7; maybe TRBD1 (5 bases). There are 15 residues in the CDR3. The germline V and J ends were trimmed by 2 bases and 1 base, with 12 bases remaining between them. The V gene's germline CDR1 is MNHEY and CDR2 SVGAGI. The CDR3 here is CASSYQHDRSYEQYF. The CDR3 nucleotides are TGTGCCAGCAGTTACCAACACGACAGATCCTACGAGCAGTACTTC.

At least ten counts were recorded for this clonotype. V usage is TRBV5-1 and J usage is TRBJ2-1; TRBD2 agrees at 9 bases. The V segment lost 5 bases and the J segment 5 bases; nucleotides outside the gene matches: 5. CDR1 is SGHRS, CDR2 YFSETQ, per germline. The CDR3 extends over 14 amino acids. Here the CDR3 reads CASRVASGDNEQFF. The CDR3 coding sequence is TGCGCCAGCAGGGTGGCTAGCGGGGACAATGAGCAGTTCTTC.

The chain employs TRBV14 and TRBJ2-5; 9 bases are a match to TRBD2. CDR1 SGHDN and CDR2 FVKESK come from the germline V gene. V lost 2 bases and J lost 6; bases outside the gene matches: 13. The length of the CDR3 is 17 residues. The CDR3 DNA is TGTGCCAGCAGCCAAACCACGGGACTAGCTAGGAGACAGACCCAGTACTTC. Its protein is CASSQTTGLARRQTQYF.

This clonotype was seen ten or more times. The genes are TRBV9 and TRBJ1-2, with D unclear. The CDR3 spans 13 residues. V was pared by 0 bases and J by 8 bases, with 11 bases between. The germline V gene has CDR1 SGDLS and CDR2 YYNGEE. CDR3 DNA: TGTGCCAGCAGCGTAGGAAGGGCCGGGGGCTACACCTTC. Translating gives CASSVGRAGGYTF. Variable domain in full (rest from reference TRBV9 and TRBJ1-2): DSGVTQTPKHLITATGQRVTLRCSPRSGDLSVYWYQQSLDQGLQFLIQYYNGEERAKGNILERFSAQQFPDLHSELNLSSLELGDSALYFCASSVGRAGGYTFGSGTRLTVV.

The genes are TRBV5-6 and TRBJ2-7, with D possibly being TRBD1 or TRBD2 (5 bases each). The CDR3 covers 16 residues. Germline CDR1 and CDR2: SGHDT and YYEEEE. Trimming cost V 3 bases and J 2 bases, with 18 bases left between them. The CDR3 region is CASSYSGTDKTYEQYF. CDR3 DNA: TGTGCCAGCAGCTATTCCGGGACCGACAAAACCTACGAGCAGTACTTC.

The chain combines TRBV20-1 with TRBJ2-5, with unresolved D. Trimming shortened V by 3 bases and J by 4 bases, and 9 bases separated the two germline ends. There are 12 residues in the CDR3. Germline V gene lookup returns CDR1 DFQATT and CDR2 SNEGSKA (reference sequence). CDR3 nucleotides: TGCAGTGCTAGTAGGGCTGGAGAGACCCAGTACTTC. Residues: CSASRAGETQYF.

There are many counts of this clonotype. J is TRBJ2-7 and V is TRBV7-2; 9 nucleotides match TRBD2. The V gene end was trimmed by 5 bases and the J gene end by 4 bases; junction bases not matched to a gene: 0. CDR1 is SGHTA, CDR2 FQGNSA, per germline. The CDR3 is 12 amino acids. CDR3 sequence (DNA): TGTGCCAGCAGCGGACTAGCGTACGAGCAGTACTTC. Translated: CASSGLAYEQYF.

The genes are TRBV20-1 and TRBJ2-3, with D perhaps being TRBD1 or TRBD2 (5 bases each). The length of the CDR3 is 15 residues. Germline CDR1 is DFQATT and CDR2 is SNEGSKA (reference sequence). Trimming shortened V by 5 bases and J by 4 bases, and 19 bases separated the two germline ends. DNA for the CDR3: TGCAGTGCTTCTACTCCGGGGCTTACGGCAGATACGCAGTATTTT. Residues: CSASTPGLTADTQYF.

Comment on this clonotype: A single base separates this from a much larger clone, so it may be a read error. Here the CDR3 DNA reads TGTGCCAACAGTTTTAGGAACAGTAACTATGGCTACACCTTC. Its protein product is CANSFRNSNYGYTF. V is TRBV27 and J is TRBJ1-2; D gene ambiguous. The CDR3 consists of 14 residues. CDR1 and CDR2 from the germline V gene are MNHEY and SMNVEV (reference sequence).

This clonotype came up many times. The chain joins TRBV20-1 to TRBJ2-5; D may correspond to TRBD1 or TRBD2 (7 bases each). CDR3 length: 13 amino acids. Germline CDR1 DFQATT, CDR2 SNEGSKA (reference sequence). Trimming removed 5 bases from V and 4 bases from J, with 14 bases in between. DNA of the CDR3: TGCAGTGCTCCTCTCAGGGGGGGAGAGACCCAGTACTTC. Its translation is CSAPLRGGETQYF.

This clonotype was observed a handful of times. The V and J genes are TRBV5-6 and TRBJ2-6; TRBD1 aligns across 7 bases. The V gene end was trimmed by 0 bases and the J gene end by 2 bases; junction bases not matched to a gene: 20. This CDR3 spans 22 amino acids. Germline CDR1 SGHDT, CDR2 YYEEEE. In DNA, the CDR3 is TGTGCCAGCAGCTTGGAGGCGTGGGGCCGGGACAGTGATCTTCCTGGGGCCAACGTCCTGACTTTC. Residues: CASSLEAWGRDSDLPGANVLTF.

This clonotype was found many times. The chain recombines TRBV20-1 with TRBJ2-3; perhaps TRBD2 as D (5 bases). This CDR3 is 16 amino acids long. V gave up 0 bases and J gave up 0 bases, with 13 bases separating them. The germline gives CDR1 DFQATT, CDR2 SNEGSKA (reference sequence). The CDR3, as DNA: TGCAGTGCTAGAGATCTAAAGCGGACTAGCACAGATACGCAGTATTTT. Protein sequence: CSARDLKRTSTDTQYF.

In this sample, this clonotype turned up many times. The CDR3: CASSSGGGAGQPQHF. The CDR3 nucleotides read TGCGCCAGTAGCAGTGGTGGGGGGGCCGGGCAGCCCCAGCATTTT. V and J are TRBV4-1 and TRBJ1-5; D may be TRBD1 (6 bases). V lost 9 bases to trimming and J lost 7 bases, with 22 bases between them. In germline, CDR1 is MGHRA, CDR2 YSYEKL. The CDR3 totals 15 residues.

This clonotype was detected ten times or more. V is TRBV7-9 and J is TRBJ2-5, with 10 bases identical to TRBD2. CDR3 length equals 13 residues. The germline V gene encodes CDR1 SEHNR and CDR2 FQNEAQ (reference sequence). V dropped 7 bases and J dropped 5; count of bases not matched to a gene: 4. CDR3 nucleotide sequence: TGTGCCAGCAACCTGGGACTAGCGGAGACCCAGTACTTC. Protein product: CASNLGLAETQYF.

The V gene is TRBV20-1, the J gene TRBJ2-5; D perhaps matches TRBD1 (5 bases). The V gene's germline CDR1 is DFQATT and CDR2 SNEGSKA (reference sequence). The CDR3 consists of 11 residues. Trimming cost V 2 bases and J 5 bases, with 6 bases left between them. CDR3 protein: CSARPGETQYF. CDR3 DNA: TGCAGTGCTAGACCAGGGGAGACCCAGTACTTC.

This clonotype came up many times. V usage is TRBV20-1 and J usage is TRBJ2-1; 8 bases fit TRBD1. The CDR3 loop spans 12 amino acids. Trimming removed 6 bases from V and 10 bases from J; junction bases left unmatched: 8. Germline V CDR1 and CDR2: DFQATT, SNEGSKA (reference sequence). The CDR3 nucleotides are TGCAGTGCCCTGGACAGGGTTGACGAGCAGTTCTTC. Translating gives CSALDRVDEQFF.